The 13 T cell receptor beta chains below all came from one sample that was sequenced in a study of T cells in women clearing cervical HPV infection. Clones were sequenced by immunoSEQ multiplex PCR, and TCRdb holds only the in-frame ones, with some missing. In all, the sample yields around 16,000 clones. The sequenced material came from blood buffy coat. These receptors were obtained from a woman between 18 and 75 years old with a cervical HPV16 infection that either progressed to CIN3+ or cleared (not recorded which).

This clone is classed as medium-sized by frequency. The read terminates 3 residues before the CDR3 end, so the remaining end is supplied by the germline J gene. V is TRBV30 and J is TRBJ1-2, with D perhaps TRBD1 (6 bases). Deletions cut 6 bases from V and 4 bases from J, with 9 bases between. The CDR3 covers 11 residues. From germline, CDR1 is GTSNPN and CDR2 SVGIG (reference sequence). Here the CDR3 reads CACSDSYGYTF. The sequenced part of the CDR3 DNA is TGTGCCTGCTCGGACAGCTATGGC.

With respect to this clone: The sequenced fragment ends 3 residues before the CDR3 boundary, so the rest is inferred from the germline J gene. The chain couples TRBV7-9 to TRBJ2-1; no clear D. This CDR3 is 15 amino acids long. Germline V gene sequence: CDR1 SEHNR, CDR2 FQNEAQ (reference sequence). V lost 1 base and J 8 bases, leaving 15 bases between the germline ends. The CDR3 bases that were read are TGTGCCAGCAGCTTAGATGGTCGCTGGGCTGATGAG. As protein: CASSLDGRWADE. The complete CDR3 protein is CASSLDGRWADEQFF.

In the case of this clone: The CDR3 goes on 3 residues after the read ends, and that part is filled in from the germline J gene. This chain joins TRBV7-8 and TRBJ1-5; no clear D. V lost 0 bases and J 1 base, leaving 7 bases between the germline ends. Germline CDR1 is SGHVS and CDR2 is FQNEAQ. The CDR3 runs to 15 residues. CDR3: CASSLAGLSNQPQHF. The part of the CDR3 DNA that was read is TGTGCCAGCAGCTTAGCAGGACTCAGCAATCAGCCC.

For this clone: The CDR3 goes on 3 residues after the read ends, and that part is filled in from the germline J gene. This sequence joins TRBV29-1 and TRBJ1-4, with D perhaps matching TRBD1 (5 bases). V was cut by 5 bases and J by 7 bases, with 17 bases left in between. CDR3 size: 14 residues. In germline, CDR1 is SQVTM, CDR2 ANQGSEA. CDR3 DNA (partial): TGCAGCGTTATGGGGGGAGAGGGAGGTGAAAAA. It specifies CSVMGGEGGEK. The full CDR3 is CSVMGGEGGEKLFF.

Concerning this clone itself: The CDR3 extends 3 residues past the end of the read, so its final part is completed from the germline J gene. V usage is TRBV29-1 and J usage is TRBJ1-1, with TRBD1 matching 7 bases. CDR1 SQVTM and CDR2 ANQGSEA come from the germline V gene. Trimming took 7 bases from V and 4 from J; bases not matched to a gene: 9. The CDR3 extends over 13 amino acids. The DNA read from the CDR3 is TGCAGCGAATCAAGGGGGCCTGTCACTGAA. Protein product: CSESRGPVTE. The whole CDR3 region reads CSESRGPVTEAFF.

A remark on this clone: The read ends 3 residues early relative to the CDR3; the germline J gene fills the gap. The J gene is TRBJ1-2, the V gene TRBV30, with D possibly TRBD1 on 6 matching bases. The CDR3 contains 15 residues. Germline-derived CDR1 and CDR2 are GTSNPN and SVGIG (reference sequence). Partial CDR3 DNA: TGTGCCTGGAGTGTACGCAGGGGAGCATACAATGAC. Its protein product is CAWSVRRGAYND. In full, the CDR3 is CAWSVRRGAYNDYTF.

Comments on this clone: The missing CDR3 end, 3 residues past where the read stops, is filled in from the germline J gene. V gene TRBV29-1 combines with J gene TRBJ2-1; 7 bases agree with TRBD2. There are 14 residues in the CDR3. Unmatched junction bases numbered 7, after V lost 5 bases and J lost 3 bases. CDR1 is SQVTM, CDR2 ANQGSEA, per germline. The DNA read from the CDR3 is TGCAGCGTTAAGGGGACTAACAACTACAATGAG. Protein product: CSVKGTNNYNE. Given in full, the CDR3 is CSVKGTNNYNEQFF.

As regards this clone: The sequence runs out 3 residues before the end of the CDR3; the remainder is reconstructed from the germline J gene. The chain carries TRBV7-8 and TRBJ2-7; a weak D match, TRBD2 (7 bases). Germline values: CDR1 SGHVS, CDR2 FQNEAQ. V lost 2 bases, J lost 6 bases, and 17 bases lay in between. This CDR3 is 15 amino acids long. The CDR3 region is CASSLNRGASGEQYF. Incomplete CDR3 DNA: TGTGCCAGCAGCTTAAATCGGGGGGCGTCAGGCGAG.

A note on this clone: The CDR3 end lies 3 residues beyond the end of the read and is filled in from the germline J gene. The chain uses TRBV20-1 and TRBJ1-2; D call uncertain. The CDR3 runs to 14 residues. V shed 1 base and J shed 6 bases, with 15 bases lying between them. CDR1 and CDR2 from the germline V gene are DFQATT and SNEGSKA (reference sequence). This chain's CDR3 is CSARGLSSGNGYTF. The DNA read from the CDR3 is TGCAGTGCTAGAGGCCTGTCCTCGGGGAATGGC.

Turning to this clone: From the germline J gene comes the end of the CDR3, since the read stops 3 residues before it. V gene TRBV7-9 combines with J gene TRBJ1-1; a possible D gene is TRBD1 (6 bases). CDR3 length: 13 amino acids. Per germline, CDR1 SEHNR and CDR2 FQNEAQ (reference sequence). The V end was cut by 5 bases, the J end by 6 bases, with 13 bases between. This CDR3 reads CASSTGQTPEAFF. The sequenced CDR3 bases are TGTGCCAGCAGCACCGGACAGACCCCTGAA.

On this clone: The read halts 3 residues ahead of the CDR3 end, with the missing end drawn from the germline J gene. The V call is TRBV2, the J call TRBJ1-4, with D possibly being TRBD1 (6 bases). Germline CDR1 SNHLY, CDR2 FYNNEI. V was pared by 6 bases and J by 5 bases, with 13 bases between. The CDR3 is made up of 14 amino acids. CDR3 sequence reads: CASSLRGGNEKLFF. CDR3 DNA (partial): TGTGCCAGCAGCCTGCGCGGGGGCAATGAAAAA.

Remarks on this clone: The read ends 3 residues early relative to the CDR3; the germline J gene fills the gap. The chain recombines TRBV6-2 or TRBV6-3 with TRBJ2-3; 10 bases are shared with TRBD2. CDR3 length: 17 amino acids. The germline gives CDR1 MNHEY, CDR2 SVGEGT. Partial CDR3 DNA: TGTGCCAGCAGTCCTCCTAGCGGGGGCCCCGGTTGGGAGACG. This sequence encodes CASSPPSGGPGWET. The full CDR3 reads CASSPPSGGPGWETQYF.

In regard to this clone: The observed sequence ends 3 residues before the CDR3 terminus, with the missing tail filled in from the germline J gene. The V call is TRBV30, the J call TRBJ1-5, with 9 bases lining up with TRBD1. The CDR3 spans 14 residues. From germline, CDR1 is GTSNPN and CDR2 SVGIG (reference sequence). With V trimmed by 0 bases and J by 7 bases, 4 bases remained unmatched. CDR3 DNA (partial): TGTGCCTGGAGTGTACAGGGGGCTAAACAGCCC. Translated, it gives CAWSVQGAKQP. The CDR3 reads in full as CAWSVQGAKQPQHF. Variable domain in full (rest from reference TRBV30 and TRBJ1-5): SQTIHQWPATLVQPVGSPLSLECTVEGTSNPNLYWYRQAAGRGLQLLFYSVGIGQISSEVPQNLSASRPQDRQFILSSKKLLLSDSGFYLCAWSVQGAKQPQHFGDGTRLSIL.